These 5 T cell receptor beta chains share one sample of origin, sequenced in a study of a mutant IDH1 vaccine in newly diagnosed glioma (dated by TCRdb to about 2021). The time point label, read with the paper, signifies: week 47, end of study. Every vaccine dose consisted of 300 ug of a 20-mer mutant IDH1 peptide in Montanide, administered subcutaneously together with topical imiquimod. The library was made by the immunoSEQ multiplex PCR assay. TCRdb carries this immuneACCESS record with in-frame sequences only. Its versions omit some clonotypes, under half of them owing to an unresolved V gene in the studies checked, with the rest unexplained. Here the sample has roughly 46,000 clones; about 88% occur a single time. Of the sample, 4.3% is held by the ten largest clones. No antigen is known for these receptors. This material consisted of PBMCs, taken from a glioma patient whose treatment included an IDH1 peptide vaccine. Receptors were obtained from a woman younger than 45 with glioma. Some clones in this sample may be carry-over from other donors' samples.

The CDR3, as DNA: TGTGCCAGCAGTAAAAACGGGGGCACAAACACTGAAGCTTTCTTT. Translation: CASSKNGGTNTEAFF. The chain employs TRBV6-5 and TRBJ1-1; maybe TRBD1 (6 bases). V was trimmed by 5 bases and J by 2 bases, leaving 15 bases between them. The length of the CDR3 is 15 residues. Looked up from germline, CDR1 is MNHEY and CDR2 is SVGAGI.

DNA for the CDR3: TGCGCCAGCAGTCCCTCCGGACAGACCTACGAGCAGTACTTC. Translation gives CASSPSGQTYEQYF. This rearrangement joins TRBV10-1 to TRBJ2-7, with a possible D match to TRBD1 (6 bases). Trimming removed 5 bases at V and 2 bases at J, with 13 bases between. Per germline, CDR1 WNHNN and CDR2 SYGVQD (reference sequence). This CDR3 has 14 residues.

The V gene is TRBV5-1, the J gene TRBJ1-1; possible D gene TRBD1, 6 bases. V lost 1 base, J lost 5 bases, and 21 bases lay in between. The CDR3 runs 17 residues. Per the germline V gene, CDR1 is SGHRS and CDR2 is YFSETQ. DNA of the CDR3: TGCGCCAGCAGCTTGTTAGGGCGGGGGGGGCCGGGGACTGAAGCTTTCTTT. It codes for CASSLLGRGGPGTEAFF. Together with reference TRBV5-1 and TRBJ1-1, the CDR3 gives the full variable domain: KAGVTQTPRYLIKTRGQQVTLSCSPISGHRSVSWYQQTPGQGLQFLFEYFSETQRNKGNFPGRFSGRQFSNSRSEMNVSTLELGDSALYLCASSLLGRGGPGTEAFFGQGTRLTVV.

CDR3 in amino acids: CAWSVQTGRIQYF. The CDR3 DNA follows: TGTGCCTGGAGTGTACAAACAGGGCGCATTCAGTACTTC. This sequence joins TRBV30 and TRBJ2-4, with D perhaps matching TRBD1 (6 bases). CDR1 is GTSNPN and CDR2 is SVGIG in the germline V gene (reference sequence). The CDR3 length is 13 residues. Between the trimmed V and J ends, which lost 0 bases and 9 bases, there was a span of 12 bases. Full variable domain (outside the CDR3, taken from reference TRBV30 and TRBJ2-4): SQTIHQWPATLVQPVGSPLSLECTVEGTSNPNLYWYRQAAGRGLQLLFYSVGIGQISSEVPQNLSASRPQDRQFILSSKKLLLSDSGFYLCAWSVQTGRIQYFGAGTRLSVL.

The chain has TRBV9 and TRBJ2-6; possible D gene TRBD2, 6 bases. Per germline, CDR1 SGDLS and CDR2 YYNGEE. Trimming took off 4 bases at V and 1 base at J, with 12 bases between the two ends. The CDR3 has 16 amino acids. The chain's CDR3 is CASSPRGRSGANVLTF. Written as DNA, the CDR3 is TGTGCCAGCAGCCCCCGTGGGAGGTCTGGGGCCAACGTCCTGACTTTC.